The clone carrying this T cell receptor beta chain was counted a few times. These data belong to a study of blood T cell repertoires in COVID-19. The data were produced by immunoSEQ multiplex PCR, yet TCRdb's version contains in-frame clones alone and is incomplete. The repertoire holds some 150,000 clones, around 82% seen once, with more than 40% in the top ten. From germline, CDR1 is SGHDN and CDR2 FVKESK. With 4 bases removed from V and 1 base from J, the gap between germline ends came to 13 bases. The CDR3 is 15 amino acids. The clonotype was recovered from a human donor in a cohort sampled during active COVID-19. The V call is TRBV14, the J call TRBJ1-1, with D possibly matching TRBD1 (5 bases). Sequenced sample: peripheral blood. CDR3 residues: CASSPLEGKNTEAFF. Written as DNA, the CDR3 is TGTGCCAGCAGCCCCCTGGAGGGGAAGAACACTGAAGCTTTCTTT. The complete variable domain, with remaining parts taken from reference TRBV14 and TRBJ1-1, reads EAGVTQFPSHSVIEKGQTVTLRCDPISGHDNLYWYRRVMGKEIKFLLHFVKESKQDESGMPNNRFLAERTGGTYSTLKVQPAELEDSGVYFCASSPLEGKNTEAFFGQGTRLTVV.